Sequencing of this T cell receptor (beta chain) was carried out in a study of technical replicates of blood from several donors. Profiled with immunoSEQ multiplex PCR; TCRdb holds only in-frame clones, not every one. The sample includes about 82,000 clones, 94% of them seen just once. Germline assignment: CDR1 MDHEN and CDR2 SYDVKM. The CDR3 runs to 15 residues. The ends lost 6 bases at V and 1 base at J; junction bases unmatched: 9. The sample comprised T cells isolated from PBMCs. This receptor was obtained from a human donor in good health. This sequence joins TRBV28 and TRBJ2-7; TRBD1 matches at 7 bases. The CDR3 DNA is TGTGCCAGCAGGGAACGGGACAGTACATCCTACGAGCAGTACTTC. This sequence encodes CASRERDSTSYEQYF.